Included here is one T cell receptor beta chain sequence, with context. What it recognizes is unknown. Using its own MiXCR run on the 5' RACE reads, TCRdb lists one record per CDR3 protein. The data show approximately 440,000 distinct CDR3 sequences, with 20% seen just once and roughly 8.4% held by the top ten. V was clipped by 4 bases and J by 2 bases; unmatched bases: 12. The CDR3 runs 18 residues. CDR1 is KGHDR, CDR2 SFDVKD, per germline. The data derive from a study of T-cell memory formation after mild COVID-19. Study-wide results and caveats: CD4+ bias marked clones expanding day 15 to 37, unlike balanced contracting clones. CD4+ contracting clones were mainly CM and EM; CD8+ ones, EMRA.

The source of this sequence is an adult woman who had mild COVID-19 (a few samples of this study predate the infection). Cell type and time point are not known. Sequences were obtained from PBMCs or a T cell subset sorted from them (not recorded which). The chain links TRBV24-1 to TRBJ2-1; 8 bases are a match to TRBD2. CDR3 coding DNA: TGTGCCACCAGTGACAGCTCCACCGAGCGGGGGACCTACAATGAGCAGTTCTTC. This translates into CATSDSSTERGTYNEQFF.